This TCR beta chain emerged from a study of early T cells in non-severe SARS-CoV-2 infection. Overall study: RNA in bulk from unsorted whole blood was sequenced, and chains were unpaired.

Unique molecular identifiers were attached to individual cDNA molecules. TCRdb itself ran the 5' RACE reads through MiXCR, one entry per CDR3 protein. The sample consists of some 77,000 distinct CDR3 sequences, around 16% of them appearing once. Germline V gene sequence: CDR1 SQVTM, CDR2 ANQGSEA. V shed 4 bases and J 8 bases; nucleotides not matched to a gene: 4. This CDR3 contains 12 residues. Only a few counts were recorded for this clonotype. The clonotype was recovered from an adult who was a healthcare worker with PCR-confirmed SARS-CoV-2 infection or an uninfected control (not recorded which). What was sequenced was whole blood. V is TRBV29-1 and J is TRBJ1-1; 10 bases align to TRBD1. CDR3 region: CSVVTGGAEAFF. In DNA, the CDR3 is TGCAGCGTTGTGACAGGGGGCGCGGAAGCTTTCTTT.